The 18 T cell receptor beta chains below all came from one sample that was sequenced in a study of T cells in Graves' hyperthyroidism and ophthalmopathy. It was RNA transcripts that yielded the amplified TCR beta CDR3 regions. TCR CDR3 underwent first-round RT-PCR with the HTBI primer set. TCRdb independently ran MiXCR on the multiplex PCR reads; one entry per CDR3 protein. Of 650,000 to 850,000 distinct CDR3 sequences in the sample, around 20% were seen once. The sequenced material came from blood. These receptor sequences come from a woman aged 50 to 60 with Graves' hyperthyroidism that later progressed to Graves' ophthalmopathy.

As regards this clonotype: Its ends do not fully match the called genes, so a read error is possible. V and J are TRBV7-9 and TRBJ2-3, with 9 nucleotides matching TRBD2. CDR3 length: 15 amino acids. From germline, CDR1 is SEHNR and CDR2 FQNEAQ (reference sequence). CDR3 DNA sequence: TGTGCCAGCAGCTATCTAGCGGGGAGGACAGATGCGCAGTATTTT. Its protein product is CASSYLAGRTDAQYF.

This clonotype was observed a handful of times. The chain uses TRBV5-1 and TRBJ1-1; TRBD1 matches 7 bases. Trimming at V came to 2 bases and at J to 1 base, leaving 2 bases not matched to a gene. Germline V gene lookup returns CDR1 SGHRS and CDR2 YFSETQ. The CDR3 is 14 amino acids. Written as DNA, the CDR3 is TGCGCCAGCAGCTTTACAGGGGAGAACACTGAAGCTTTCTTT. The encoded protein is CASSFTGENTEAFF.

This chain connects TRBV10-1 to TRBJ2-5; D not resolved. V was trimmed by 3 bases and J by 5 bases, leaving 13 bases between them. The CDR3 is 14 amino acids. Per germline, CDR1 WNHNN and CDR2 SYGVQD (reference sequence). CDR3 region: CASSDGRLEETQYF. The CDR3 nucleotides read TGCGCCAGCAGTGATGGCAGGCTGGAGGAGACCCAGTACTTC.

This clonotype was recorded a few times. The rearrangement links TRBV29-1 to TRBJ1-4; D is perhaps TRBD1 (6 bases). Germline values: CDR1 SQVTM, CDR2 ANQGSEA. Between the trimmed V and J ends, which lost 7 bases and 7 bases, there was a span of 16 bases. CDR3 length equals 13 residues. The CDR3 here is CSAYREQGEKLFF. As DNA, the CDR3 is TGCAGCGCCTACAGGGAGCAGGGTGAAAAACTGTTTTTT.

This clonotype was recorded many times. The genes are TRBV2 and TRBJ2-5, with 9 positions matching TRBD2. The CDR3 is made up of 15 amino acids. Germline V lookup: CDR1 SNHLY, CDR2 FYNNEI. The ends lost 2 bases at V and 4 bases at J; junction bases unmatched: 5. CDR3 DNA sequence: TGTGCCAGCAGTGAATGGGGCGGGGGGGTAGAGACCCAGTACTTC. Amino acids: CASSEWGGGVETQYF. Full variable domain (remainder filled in from reference TRBV2 and TRBJ2-5): EPEVTQTPSHQVTQMGQEVILRCVPISNHLYFYWYRQILGQKVEFLVSFYNNEISEKSEIFDDQFSVERPDGSNFTLKIRSTKLEDSAMYFCASSEWGGGVETQYFGPGTRLLVL.

This clonotype has ten or more counts. The chain joins TRBV3-1 to TRBJ1-1; D remains ambiguous. The V gene's germline CDR1 is LGHDT and CDR2 YNNKEL (reference sequence). There are 14 residues in the CDR3. Trimming removed 2 bases from V and 3 bases from J, with 10 bases in between. The CDR3 bases are TGTGCCAGCAGCCAACCTTCTGTAGACACTGAAGCTTTCTTT. This encodes CASSQPSVDTEAFF.

This clonotype has just a few counts. The rearrangement uses TRBV20-1 and TRBJ2-1; possibly TRBD2 for D (5 bases). CDR3 length: 16 amino acids. V lost 3 bases, J lost 2 bases, and 17 bases lay in between. Germline V gene lookup returns CDR1 DFQATT and CDR2 SNEGSKA (reference sequence). The CDR3 protein is CSARISESFTYNEQFF. For the CDR3, the DNA is TGCAGTGCTAGGATTAGCGAAAGCTTTACCTACAATGAGCAGTTCTTC.

J is TRBJ1-5 and V is TRBV12-3 or TRBV12-4; D is undetermined. The CDR3 extends over 13 amino acids. The V end lost 5 bases, the J end lost 10 bases, and 15 bases lay between the germline ends. DNA for the CDR3: TGTGCCAGCAGTCCCTTTCTTGCGGAACCCCAGCATTTT. This translates into CASSPFLAEPQHF.

Only a few counts were recorded for this clonotype. CDR3 sequence: CASSYRKGSYNEQFF. The CDR3 bases are TGTGCCAGCAGTTACAGGAAGGGTTCCTACAATGAGCAGTTCTTC. The chain recombines TRBV6-6 with TRBJ2-1; D not resolved. V was pared by 2 bases and J by 1 base, with 9 bases between. CDR3 length: 15 amino acids. Germline assignment: CDR1 MNHNY and CDR2 SVGAGI (reference sequence).

The genes are TRBV9 and TRBJ2-3; D gene ambiguous. The CDR3 contains 13 residues. Germline V lookup: CDR1 SGDLS, CDR2 YYNGEE. Trimming shortened V by 2 bases and J by 2 bases, and 6 bases separated the two germline ends. The CDR3 bases are TGTGCCAGCAGCGTCACCCCCACAGATACGCAGTATTTT. As protein: CASSVTPTDTQYF.

This clonotype was detected many times. The chain combines TRBV18 with TRBJ1-1; D might be TRBD1 (5 bases). Trimming removed 1 base at V and 1 base at J, with 10 bases between. Germline V CDR1 and CDR2: KGHSH, LQKENI. The CDR3 length is 15 residues. CDR3 in DNA: TGTGCCAGCTCACCACGGGGCAGGGAGAACACTGAAGCTTTCTTT. This translates into CASSPRGRENTEAFF.

This clonotype has a handful of counts. The chain links TRBV20-1 to TRBJ1-5, with D perhaps matching TRBD1 (6 bases). Trimming left V 6 bases short and J 2 bases short, with 11 bases between. The CDR3 is made up of 13 amino acids. Germline assignment: CDR1 DFQATT and CDR2 SNEGSKA (reference sequence). The CDR3 bases are TGCAGTGCAAGACAGGTCGGCAATCAGCCCCAGCATTTT. This encodes CSARQVGNQPQHF.

The chain employs TRBV7-8 and TRBJ1-1; D remains unclear. CDR3 length: 14 amino acids. Trimming shortened V by 1 base and J by 5 bases, and 11 bases separated the two germline ends. Germline CDR1 reads SGHVS; CDR2 reads FQNEAQ. As DNA, the CDR3 is TGTGCCAGCAGCTTAGACACGGCGGGGACTGAAGCTTTCTTT. Its translation: CASSLDTAGTEAFF.

This clonotype was seen only a few times. The J gene is TRBJ2-7, the V gene TRBV20-1; weak D call: TRBD1 (6 bases). V was clipped by 5 bases and J by 5 bases, with 13 bases between them. Looked up from germline, CDR1 is DFQATT and CDR2 is SNEGSKA (reference sequence). CDR3 length: 12 residues. CDR3 protein: CSAVGQSHEQYF. For the CDR3, the DNA is TGCAGTGCTGTCGGACAGTCCCACGAGCAGTACTTC.

At least ten counts were recorded for this clonotype. The rearrangement joins TRBV12-3 or TRBV12-4 to TRBJ2-1; D uncertain. V dropped 2 bases and J dropped 8 bases, with 4 bases sitting between them. The CDR3 covers 11 residues. The CDR3 here is CASSLYDEQFF. Here the CDR3 DNA reads TGTGCCAGCAGTTTATACGATGAGCAGTTCTTC.

V and J are TRBV12-5 and TRBJ1-1; the D gene is possibly TRBD1 (5 bases). Germline V gene lookup returns CDR1 LGHNT and CDR2 FRNRAP. Trimming left V 1 base short and J 0 bases short, with 9 bases between. CDR3 length: 15 residues. CDR3 region: CASGLAGGVNTEAFF. For the CDR3, the DNA is TGTGCTAGTGGTTTGGCTGGGGGGGTGAACACTGAAGCTTTCTTT. The full variable domain, rest sourced from reference TRBV12-5 and TRBJ1-1, is DARVTQTPRHKVTEMGQEVTMRCQPILGHNTVFWYRQTMMQGLELLAYFRNRAPLDDSGMPKDRFSAEMPDATLATLKIQPSEPRDSAVYFCASGLAGGVNTEAFFGQGTRLTVV.

This clonotype was detected only a few times. In nucleotides, the CDR3 is TGTGCCAGCAGCCAATATGAGGAGAATCAGCCCCAGCATTTT. Translated: CASSQYEENQPQHF. This chain uses TRBV4-2 with TRBJ1-5; no clear D. The germline gives CDR1 LGHNA, CDR2 YNFKEQ. Trimming took off 2 bases at V and 4 bases at J, with 9 bases between the two ends. This CDR3 spans 14 amino acids.

This clonotype occurred a few times. The chain has TRBV27 and TRBJ1-4, with D hard to call. The CDR3 extends over 16 amino acids. V was pared by 4 bases and J by 8 bases, with 20 bases between. The V gene's germline CDR1 is MNHEY and CDR2 SMNVEV (reference sequence). The CDR3 bases are TGTGCCAGCAGTTCTTCCGGGCCACGGGGAGGAGAAAAACTGTTTTTT. This encodes CASSSSGPRGGEKLFF.